The entry below gives a single T cell receptor beta chain sequence along with its context. In this sample, this clonotype turned up many times. It has no known antigen specificity. Nothing much larger sits one base from this clone, and base qualities are not available. TCR beta CDR3 regions were amplified from RNA transcripts. A first-round RT-PCR of the TCR CDR3 used the HTBI primer set with the Qiagen OneStep RT-PCR kit. Libraries were constructed in a second round of multiplex PCR, after which size selection and purification were performed. The libraries were sequenced on an Illumina HiSeq2000 using paired-end 100 bp reads. As for how the authors treated the data: SOAPnuke was used to process the raw data, removing reads that contained adapters or uncalled bases, had a mean Phred below 15, or lacked an exact match to the constant primer or identifier. High-quality paired reads were merged with COPE v1.2.5, and unique nucleotide sequences were defined as clonotypes. MiTCR v1.1 was used to align clonotypes to the IMGT TRBV, TRBD and TRBJ reference segments. Only V-J combinations with frequency above 0.0001, covering 99.2% of repertoires, were analysed. The TCS score was defined as F50 (clonal expansion) divided by E x V (chaos), with BLOSUM62-based TCRdist calculated between CDR3 peptides within each V-J. Welch's t-statistics and random forest reduced just over 500 V-J features to under 15, which were used in a naive Bayes classifier (R e1071). Through fastp at Q25 and MiXCR, TCRdb rebuilt clones from the public reads, retaining in-frame beta chains. CDR3 protein sequences are deduplicated, and each keeps its most common genes and DNA. The V and J calls here are based on TCRdb, not the publication. This sample gives 350,000 or so distinct CDR3 sequences in total; approximately 18% of them show up just once. The top ten constitute about a third of the sample.

The data stem from a study of T cells in Graves' hyperthyroidism and ophthalmopathy (dated by TCRdb to the late 2010s). Notes on the research overall: Peripheral blood samples were taken at initial diagnosis, before any treatment was given. TCR V-J signatures able to tell the groups apart were searched for in a discovery cohort of about a hundred patients, of whom 40 to 45 had Graves' ophthalmopathy and 57 had stable Graves' hyperthyroidism. An independent validation cohort of 18 to 20 hyperthyroidism patients and approximately 15 patients who later progressed to ophthalmopathy tested prospective prediction of ophthalmopathy. For training and testing, the 80 to 100 patients in the discovery cohort were randomly divided in a 7:3 ratio. The study also compared thyroid tissue and blood T-cell repertoires from a handful of Graves' hyperthyroidism patients. Following sampling, methimazole starting at 30 mg daily was given to hyperthyroidism patients, and high-dose intravenous methylprednisolone was given to ophthalmopathy patients. The paper describes TCR Vbeta CDR3 sequencing of 120 to 150 peripheral blood samples, made up of approximately 40 ophthalmopathy patients, 70 to 80 hyperthyroidism patients and 17 progressor patients. What the work shows at the level of the full study, not this receptor alone: In validation, the model predicted progression to ophthalmopathy with 60% to 71% sensitivity and less than 80% specificity, a median of around 6.6 months before onset. A 13 V-J signature model separated ophthalmopathy from stable hyperthyroidism, with approximately 86% sensitivity and roughly 84% specificity in cross-validation and 80%/75% in testing. Sample size was not statistically predetermined, and blinding of investigators to group allocation was not performed. Most expanded thyroid clonotypes (frequency above 0.001) were also found in blood, which suggests that blood repertoires may mirror thyroid immune responses.

Hyperthyroidism patients were newly diagnosed, with disease duration under 2 months, and aged 18 to 65 years. Any patient with an uncontrolled infection, another autoimmune disease, pregnancy or lactation was excluded. Diagnoses relied on clinical symptoms, serum thyroxine and TRAb, thyroid ultrasound and orbital computed tomography. For progressor patients, blood was drawn at the first diagnosis of hyperthyroidism, before any ophthalmopathy symptoms had appeared. Ficoll-Paque density gradient centrifugation was used to isolate PBMCs from around 10 ml of fresh peripheral blood. Patients classed as progressors first received a Graves' hyperthyroidism diagnosis and then went on to develop ophthalmopathy during follow-up. Total RNA was extracted with Trizol reagent, and quality was checked on an Agilent 2100 Bioanalyzer. Trimming removed 7 bases from V and 6 bases from J; the gene matches leave 3 bases unexplained. According to the germline V gene, CDR1 reads SNHLY and CDR2 reads FYNNEI. The CDR3 goes from the cysteine to the phenylalanine over 13 residues. Of all the DNA, just the CDR3 is kept, 39 bases in frame from base 1.

The source material was blood. This TCR derives from a woman between 25 and 40 years old with Graves' hyperthyroidism that later progressed to Graves' ophthalmopathy. The rearrangement joined TRBV2 to TRBJ2-1; 10 bases in the middle match TRBD2. The nucleotide sequence reads TGTGCCAGCACAAGCGGGAGGGGCAATGAGCAGTTCTTC. Its product reads: CASTSGRGNEQFF.